This T cell receptor (beta chain) was sequenced during a study of cytomegalovirus exposure and HLA in healthy donors. Germline V gene sequence: CDR1 MNHNS, CDR2 SASEGT. This CDR3 is 17 amino acids long. The V end lost 0 bases, the J end lost 3 bases, and 14 bases lay between the germline ends. Both 60 Vbeta primers and 13 Jbeta primers went into the PCR. This table comes from immunoSEQ multiplex PCR, and its TCRdb copy is limited to in-frame clones, with some not included. The data contain about 85,000 clones, about 80% of them singletons. In nominal health when sampled, donors likely had unrecorded immune exposures nonetheless.

Sequencing input: PBMCs. The rearrangement uses TRBV6-1 and TRBJ1-4; D remains ambiguous. The TCR comes from a woman between 50 and 59 years old in good health and CMV-seropositive. The CDR3 here is CASSEALTPRPNEKLFF. Here the CDR3 DNA reads TGTGCCAGCAGTGAAGCGCTAACCCCTAGGCCTAATGAAAAACTGTTTTTT.